This T cell receptor (beta chain) was identified during a study of cytomegalovirus exposure and HLA in healthy donors. In the study overall: The 130 or so validation repertoires and the approximately 700 first-cohort repertoires shared a platform, a later analysis reported.

The donors were in the roughly 130-subject validation cohort, distinct from the approximately 700-subject first cohort. V lost 7 bases and J 3 bases, leaving 19 bases between the germline ends. Germline loops: CDR1 MDHEN, CDR2 SYDVKM. The CDR3 consists of 15 residues. For this clone: Its antigen is currently unknown.

Study-level points and caveats: Cytomegalovirus status was reportedly diagnosed by the classifier with high specificity and sensitivity.

Sequenced by immunoSEQ multiplex PCR; TCRdb stores in-frame clones only, minus some. The sample consists of over 60,000 clones, roughly 97% of them appearing once. This TCR was recovered from a man in his late teens or twenties in good health and CMV-seronegative. V usage is TRBV28 and J usage is TRBJ2-7; tentatively, D is TRBD1 (5 bases). Sequencing was carried out using PBMCs. CDR3 protein: CASTIAQGSDYEQYF. The DNA for the CDR3 is TGTGCCAGCACCATAGCTCAGGGTTCGGACTACGAGCAGTACTTC.